Each of the 5 T cell receptor beta chains below was sequenced from the same sample in a study of blood T cell repertoires in COVID-19. The method was immunoSEQ multiplex PCR; TCRdb's version includes in-frame clones alone and lacks a portion of them. The sample lists roughly 300,000 clones; around nine tenths were seen once. The specimen sequenced was PBMCs or T cells enriched from blood (not recorded which). The receptors originated from a woman between 25 and 40 years old who had recovered from COVID-19.

The chain couples TRBV5-1 to TRBJ1-2; D remains ambiguous. V gave up 7 bases and J gave up 2 bases, with 9 bases separating them. CDR3 length: 12 residues. Germline V lookup: CDR1 SGHRS, CDR2 YFSETQ. CDR3 sequence: CASGTDNYGYTF. The CDR3 coding sequence is TGCGCCAGCGGCACAGACAACTATGGCTACACCTTC.

This chain connects TRBV5-1 to TRBJ1-4; TRBD1 aligns across 8 bases. Germline V lookup: CDR1 SGHRS, CDR2 YFSETQ. J was trimmed by 8 bases and V by 3 bases; bases with no gene match: 9. The CDR3 contains 15 residues. The CDR3 nucleotides are TGCGCCAGCAGCTCCGTGACAGGGGCCTCGGAAAAACTGTTTTTT. Its protein is CASSSVTGASEKLFF. Based on the CDR3 plus reference TRBV5-1 and TRBJ1-4, the full variable domain is KAGVTQTPRYLIKTRGQQVTLSCSPISGHRSVSWYQQTPGQGLQFLFEYFSETQRNKGNFPGRFSGRQFSNSRSEMNVSTLELGDSALYLCASSSVTGASEKLFFGSGTQLSVL.

This CDR3 reads CASSWGGYSNQPQHF. The CDR3 nucleotides are TGCGCCAGCAGCTGGGGCGGTTATAGCAATCAGCCCCAGCATTTT. The chain carries TRBV5-1 and TRBJ1-5, with a weak D call TRBD1 (5 bases). Germline V gene data show CDR1 as SGHRS and CDR2 as YFSETQ. CDR3 length: 15 residues. Trimming left V 3 bases short and J 0 bases short, with 10 bases between.

The gene calls are TRBV7-2 and TRBJ2-7; 8 positions agree with TRBD1. Germline values: CDR1 SGHTA, CDR2 FQGNSA. With 5 bases clipped from V and 2 bases from J, the junction kept 5 bases outside the gene matches. The CDR3 length is 14 residues. The CDR3 loop is CASSLSGQAYEQYF. For the CDR3, the DNA is TGTGCCAGCAGCCTTTCGGGACAGGCCTACGAGCAGTACTTC.

This clone appeared once. This sequence joins TRBV3-1 (or the pseudogene TRBV3-2) and TRBJ2-7; the match to TRBD2 covers 9 bases. J was trimmed by 5 bases and V by 0 bases; bases with no gene match: 20. Germline-derived CDR1 and CDR2 are LGHDT and YNNKEL (reference sequence). The CDR3 is 20 amino acids. The CDR3 spells CASSQDWPSSGGKTTHEQYF. The CDR3 nucleotides read TGTGCCAGCAGCCAAGATTGGCCGAGTAGCGGGGGAAAGACTACCCACGAGCAGTACTTC.